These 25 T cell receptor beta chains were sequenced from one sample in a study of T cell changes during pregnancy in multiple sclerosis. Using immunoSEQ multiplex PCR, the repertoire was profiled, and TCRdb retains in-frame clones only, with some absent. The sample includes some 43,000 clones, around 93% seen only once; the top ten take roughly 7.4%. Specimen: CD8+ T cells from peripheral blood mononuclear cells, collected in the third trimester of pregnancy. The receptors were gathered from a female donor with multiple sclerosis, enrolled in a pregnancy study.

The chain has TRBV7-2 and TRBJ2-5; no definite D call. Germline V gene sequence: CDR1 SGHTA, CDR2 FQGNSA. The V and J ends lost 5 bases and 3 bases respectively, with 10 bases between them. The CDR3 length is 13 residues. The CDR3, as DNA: TGTGCCAGCAGCCCCGACTGGGAAGAGACCCAGTACTTC. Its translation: CASSPDWEETQYF.

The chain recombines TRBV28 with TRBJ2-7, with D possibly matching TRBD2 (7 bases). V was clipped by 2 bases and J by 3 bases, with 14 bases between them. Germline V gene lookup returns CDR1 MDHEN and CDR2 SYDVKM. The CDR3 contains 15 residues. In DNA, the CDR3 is TGTGCCAGCAGTTTACCAGGGGAGGGGGGCTACGAGCAGTACTTC. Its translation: CASSLPGEGGYEQYF.

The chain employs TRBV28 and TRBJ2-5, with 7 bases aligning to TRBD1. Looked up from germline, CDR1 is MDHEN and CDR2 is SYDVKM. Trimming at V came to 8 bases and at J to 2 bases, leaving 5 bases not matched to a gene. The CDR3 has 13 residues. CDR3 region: CASEGTVQETQYF. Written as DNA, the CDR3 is TGTGCCAGCGAAGGGACAGTACAAGAGACCCAGTACTTC.

CDR3 loop: CASSLPRAPSTDTQYF. CDR3 DNA sequence: TGTGCCAGCAGCCTGCCCAGGGCCCCGAGCACAGATACGCAGTATTTT. V usage is TRBV11-2 and J usage is TRBJ2-3, with D tentatively TRBD1 (5 bases). Germline-derived CDR1 and CDR2 are SGHAT and FQNNGV. The CDR3 sequence is 16 residues long. V lost 5 bases, J lost 0 bases, and 15 bases lay in between.

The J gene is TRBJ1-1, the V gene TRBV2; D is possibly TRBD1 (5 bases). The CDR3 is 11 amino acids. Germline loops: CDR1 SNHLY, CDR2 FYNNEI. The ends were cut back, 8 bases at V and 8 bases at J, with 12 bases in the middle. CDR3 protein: CASWGGKEAFF. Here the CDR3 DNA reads TGTGCCAGCTGGGGGGGGAAAGAAGCTTTCTTT.

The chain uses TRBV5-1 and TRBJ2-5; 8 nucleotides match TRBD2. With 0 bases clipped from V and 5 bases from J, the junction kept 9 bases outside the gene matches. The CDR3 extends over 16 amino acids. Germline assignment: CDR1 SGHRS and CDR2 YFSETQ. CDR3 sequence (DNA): TGCGCCAGCAGCTTGGCTTTGGCGGGGGGTAGCGAGACCCAGTACTTC. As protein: CASSLALAGGSETQYF.

This CDR3 reads CAWSPGQGYQPQHF. The CDR3 nucleotides read TGTGCCTGGAGCCCCGGACAGGGGTATCAGCCCCAGCATTTT. This chain links TRBV30 with TRBJ1-5, with TRBD1 matching 9 bases. Germline CDR1 is GTSNPN and CDR2 is SVGIG (reference sequence). This CDR3 is built from 14 residues. V lost 3 bases to trimming and J lost 5 bases; unmatched junction nucleotides: 5.

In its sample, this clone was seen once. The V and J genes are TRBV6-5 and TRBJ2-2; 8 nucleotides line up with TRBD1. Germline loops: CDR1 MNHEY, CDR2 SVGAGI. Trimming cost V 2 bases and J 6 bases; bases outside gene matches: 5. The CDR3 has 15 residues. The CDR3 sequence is CASSYQTGVPGELFF. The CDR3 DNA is TGTGCCAGCAGTTACCAGACAGGGGTCCCCGGGGAGCTGTTTTTT.

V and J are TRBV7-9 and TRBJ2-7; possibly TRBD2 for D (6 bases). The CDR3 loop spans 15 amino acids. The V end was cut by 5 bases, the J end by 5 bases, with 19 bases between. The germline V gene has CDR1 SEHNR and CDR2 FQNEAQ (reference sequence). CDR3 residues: CASSPPGGNPHEQYF. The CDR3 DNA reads TGTGCCAGCAGCCCGCCGGGCGGGAACCCCCACGAGCAGTACTTC.

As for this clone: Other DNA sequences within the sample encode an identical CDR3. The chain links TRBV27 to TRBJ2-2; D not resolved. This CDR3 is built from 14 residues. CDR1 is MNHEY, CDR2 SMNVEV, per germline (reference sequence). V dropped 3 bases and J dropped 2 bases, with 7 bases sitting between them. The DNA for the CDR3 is TGTGCCAGCAGTTTGGGCACTAACACCGGGGAGCTGTTTTTT. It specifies CASSLGTNTGELFF.

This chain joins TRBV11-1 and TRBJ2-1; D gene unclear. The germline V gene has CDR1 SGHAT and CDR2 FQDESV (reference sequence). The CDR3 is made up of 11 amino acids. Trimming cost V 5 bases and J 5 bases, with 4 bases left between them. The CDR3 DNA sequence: TGTGCCAGCAGCCCAAACAATGAGCAGTTCTTC. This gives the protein CASSPNNEQFF.

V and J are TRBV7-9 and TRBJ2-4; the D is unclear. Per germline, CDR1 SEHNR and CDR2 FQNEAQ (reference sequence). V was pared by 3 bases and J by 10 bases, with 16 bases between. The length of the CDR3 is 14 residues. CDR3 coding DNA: TGTGCCAGCAGCTTTAACGAGGCCCAAAGGATTCAGTACTTC. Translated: CASSFNEAQRIQYF.

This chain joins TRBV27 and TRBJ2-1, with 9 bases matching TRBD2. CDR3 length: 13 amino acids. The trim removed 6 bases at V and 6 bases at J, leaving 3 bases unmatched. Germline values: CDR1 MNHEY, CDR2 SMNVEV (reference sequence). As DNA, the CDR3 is TGTGCCAGCAGCCGGGGACTAGCCAATGAGCAGTTCTTC. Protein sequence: CASSRGLANEQFF.

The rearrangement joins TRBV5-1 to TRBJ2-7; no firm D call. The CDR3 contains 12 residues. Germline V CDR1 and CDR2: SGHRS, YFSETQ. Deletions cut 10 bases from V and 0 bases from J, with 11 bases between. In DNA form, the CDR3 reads TGCGCCTCTTTACCTAGCTCCTACGAGCAGTACTTC. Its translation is CASLPSSYEQYF.

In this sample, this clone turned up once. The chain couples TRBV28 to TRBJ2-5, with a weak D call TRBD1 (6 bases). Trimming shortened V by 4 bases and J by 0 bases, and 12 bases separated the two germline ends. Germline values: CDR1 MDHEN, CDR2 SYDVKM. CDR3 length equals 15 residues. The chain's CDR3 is CASSWVGQNQETQYF. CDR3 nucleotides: TGTGCCAGCAGTTGGGTAGGACAGAACCAAGAGACCCAGTACTTC.

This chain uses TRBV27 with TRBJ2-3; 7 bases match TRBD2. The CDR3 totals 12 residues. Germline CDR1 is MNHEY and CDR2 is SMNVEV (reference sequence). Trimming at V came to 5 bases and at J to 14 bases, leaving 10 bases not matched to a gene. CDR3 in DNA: TGTGCCAGCAGTCTCCCCGGGAGGCCCTGGTATTTT. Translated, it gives CASSLPGRPWYF.

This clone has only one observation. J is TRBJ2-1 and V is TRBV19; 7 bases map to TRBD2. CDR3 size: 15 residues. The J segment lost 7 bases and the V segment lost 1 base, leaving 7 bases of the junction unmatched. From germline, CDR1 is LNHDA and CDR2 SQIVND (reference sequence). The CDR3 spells CASSIGLAGENEQFF. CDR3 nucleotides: TGTGCCAGTAGTATAGGGCTGGCGGGAGAGAATGAGCAGTTCTTC.

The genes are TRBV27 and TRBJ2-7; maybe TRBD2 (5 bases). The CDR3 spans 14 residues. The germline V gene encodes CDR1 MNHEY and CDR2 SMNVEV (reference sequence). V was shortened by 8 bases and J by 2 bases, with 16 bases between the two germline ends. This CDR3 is CASQPGNLAYEQYF. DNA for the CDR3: TGTGCCAGCCAGCCGGGGAATCTCGCCTACGAGCAGTACTTC.

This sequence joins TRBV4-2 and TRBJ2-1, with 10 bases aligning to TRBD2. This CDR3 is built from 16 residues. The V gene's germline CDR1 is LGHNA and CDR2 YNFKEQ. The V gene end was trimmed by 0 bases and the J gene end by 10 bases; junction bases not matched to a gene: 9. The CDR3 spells CASSQESSGGAGEQFF. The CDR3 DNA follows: TGTGCCAGCAGCCAAGAATCCAGCGGGGGGGCGGGGGAGCAGTTCTTC.

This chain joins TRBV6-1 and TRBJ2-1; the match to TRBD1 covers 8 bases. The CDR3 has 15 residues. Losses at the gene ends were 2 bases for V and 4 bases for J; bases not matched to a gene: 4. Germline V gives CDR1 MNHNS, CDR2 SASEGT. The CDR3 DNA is TGTGCCAGCAGTGAATGGGGACAGGTATACAATGAGCAGTTCTTC. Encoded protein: CASSEWGQVYNEQFF.

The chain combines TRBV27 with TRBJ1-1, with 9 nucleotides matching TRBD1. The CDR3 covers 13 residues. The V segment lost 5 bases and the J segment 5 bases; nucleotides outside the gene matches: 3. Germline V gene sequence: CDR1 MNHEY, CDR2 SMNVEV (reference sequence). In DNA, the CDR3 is TGTGCCAGCAGTACAGGGGGCTTAACTGAAGCTTTCTTT. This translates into CASSTGGLTEAFF.

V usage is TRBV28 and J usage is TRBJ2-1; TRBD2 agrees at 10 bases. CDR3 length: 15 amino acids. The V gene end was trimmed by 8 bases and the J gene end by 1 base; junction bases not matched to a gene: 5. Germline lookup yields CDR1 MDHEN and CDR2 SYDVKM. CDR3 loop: CASLAGERSYNEQFF. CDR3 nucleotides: TGTGCCAGCCTAGCGGGAGAAAGGTCCTACAATGAGCAGTTCTTC. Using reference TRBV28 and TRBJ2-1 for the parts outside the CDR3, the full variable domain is DVKVTQSSRYLVKRTGEKVFLECVQDMDHENMFWYRQDPGLGLRLIYFSYDVKMKEKGDIPEGYSVSREKKERFSLILESASTNQTSMYLCASLAGERSYNEQFFGPGTRLTVL.

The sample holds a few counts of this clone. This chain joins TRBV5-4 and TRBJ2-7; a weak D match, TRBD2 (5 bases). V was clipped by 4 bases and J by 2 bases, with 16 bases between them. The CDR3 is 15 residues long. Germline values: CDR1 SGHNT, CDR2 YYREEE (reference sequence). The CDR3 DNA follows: TGTGCCAGCAGCCCCAACCCCGGGGTGACCTACGAGCAGTACTTC. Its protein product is CASSPNPGVTYEQYF.

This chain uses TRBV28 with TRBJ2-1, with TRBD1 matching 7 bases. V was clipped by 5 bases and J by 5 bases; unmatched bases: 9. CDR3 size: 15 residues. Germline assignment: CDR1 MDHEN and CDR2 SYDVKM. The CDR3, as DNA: TGTGCCAGCAGTCCGACAGGGTTGGGGAACAATGAGCAGTTCTTC. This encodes CASSPTGLGNNEQFF.

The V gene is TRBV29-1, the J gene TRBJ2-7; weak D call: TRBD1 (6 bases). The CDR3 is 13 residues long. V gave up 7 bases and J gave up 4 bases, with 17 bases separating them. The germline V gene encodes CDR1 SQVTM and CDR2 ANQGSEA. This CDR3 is CSAVYQGLYEQYF. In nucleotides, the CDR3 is TGCAGCGCTGTTTATCAGGGGCTGTACGAGCAGTACTTC.